This T cell receptor beta chain came from a study of CD8+CD57+ T cells in acquired aplastic anemia. The template for TCR beta VDJ and CDR3 sequence profiling was genomic DNA. TCRdb recomputed calls from the reads with MiXCR, one row per CDR3 protein. In the table there are 180,000 or so distinct CDR3 sequences, less than 65% of which are singletons. The sequenced patients had an expansion of CD8+CD57+ cells seen by flow cytometry. Losses at the gene ends were 5 bases for V and 4 bases for J; bases not matched to a gene: 12. Germline V gene lookup returns CDR1 LGHDT and CDR2 YNNKEL (reference sequence). The CDR3 is made up of 16 amino acids.

The material sequenced was sorted CD4+, CD8+, or CD8+CD57+ T cells (not recorded which) from PBMCs. The TCR originated in a human donor with aplastic anemia. The chain uses TRBV3-1 and TRBJ2-3; 7 bases fit TRBD2. This CDR3 is CASSDKGLEVADTQYF. As DNA, the CDR3 is TGTGCCAGCAGCGACAAAGGACTAGAGGTTGCAGATACGCAGTATTTT.